Below are 9 T cell receptor beta chains sequenced from a single sample in a study of T cell responses to AZD1222 COVID-19 vaccine. Profiling relied on immunoSEQ multiplex PCR, and the TCRdb table lists in-frame clones only, not all of them. In the table there are more than 150,000 clones, 80% to 90% of which are singletons. This specimen was peripheral blood, taken after recovery from COVID-19. The receptors were sampled from an adult who had recovered from COVID-19.

The genes are TRBV19 and TRBJ1-1, with D hard to call. Germline V lookup: CDR1 LNHDA, CDR2 SQIVND (reference sequence). V lost 6 bases and J 6 bases, leaving 20 bases between the germline ends. The CDR3 runs to 15 residues. CDR3 in DNA: TGTGCCAGTAGCCCAGGAGGAGGGTATGGTCCTGAAGCTTTCTTT. Residues: CASSPGGGYGPEAFF.

This clone was seen a single time. V gene TRBV7-3 combines with J gene TRBJ2-7; D may be TRBD2 (6 bases). Germline assignment: CDR1 SGHTA and CDR2 FQGTGA. Trimming shortened V by 5 bases and J by 7 bases, and 15 bases separated the two germline ends. The CDR3 consists of 13 residues. CDR3 region: CASSPGTPGEQYF. CDR3 DNA sequence: TGTGCCAGCAGCCCCGGGACTCCGGGGGAGCAGTACTTC.

The J gene is TRBJ2-3, the V gene TRBV25-1; perhaps D is TRBD1 or TRBD2 (5 bases each). Germline CDR1 is MGHDK and CDR2 is SYGVNS. Trimming removed 1 base from V and 6 bases from J, with 14 bases in between. This CDR3 has 15 residues. CDR3 in DNA: TGTGCCAGCAGTGAATCTGGGGGAATTAGCGATACGCAGTATTTT. Protein product: CASSESGGISDTQYF.

V usage is TRBV24-1 and J usage is TRBJ1-2; D perhaps matches TRBD1 (5 bases). Germline V gene lookup returns CDR1 KGHDR and CDR2 SFDVKD. The CDR3 totals 12 residues. V dropped 7 bases and J dropped 3 bases, with 8 bases sitting between them. The CDR3 loop reads CATRGRDYGYTF. In DNA form, the CDR3 reads TGTGCCACCAGGGGGCGCGACTATGGCTACACCTTC.

This chain links TRBV7-2 with TRBJ2-3; D is ambiguous. Germline CDR1 reads SGHTA; CDR2 reads FQGNSA. Trimming stripped 2 bases from V and 7 bases from J, with 10 bases between. The CDR3 has 13 residues. The CDR3 reads CASSLTKGNTQYF. The CDR3 DNA reads TGTGCCAGCAGCTTAACGAAAGGGAATACGCAGTATTTT.

This clone has just a few counts. The chain's CDR3 is CASRRDRANTEAFF. The DNA of the CDR3 is TGTGCCAGCAGACGCGACAGGGCAAACACTGAAGCTTTCTTT. The chain is built from TRBV2 and TRBJ1-1; 7 nucleotides match TRBD1. V dropped 6 bases and J dropped 2; count of bases not matched to a gene: 6. CDR3 length: 14 amino acids. Per the germline V gene, CDR1 is SNHLY and CDR2 is FYNNEI.

The CDR3 region is CASSSQGVGTMNTEAFF. The CDR3 region has the DNA TGTGCCAGCAGTTCACAAGGGGTTGGGACCATGAACACTGAAGCTTTCTTT. The gene calls are TRBV27 and TRBJ1-1; tentatively, D is TRBD1 (5 bases). The CDR3 has 17 residues. The germline CDR1 and CDR2 sequences are MNHEY and SMNVEV (reference sequence). V was shortened by 4 bases and J by 0 bases, with 18 bases between the two germline ends.

This clone was seen only once. The chain combines TRBV7-8 with TRBJ1-3; TRBD1 agrees at 7 bases. The CDR3 runs 15 residues. The trim removed 0 bases at V and 3 bases at J, leaving 2 bases unmatched. Germline V CDR1 and CDR2: SGHVS, FQNEAQ. CDR3 nucleotides: TGTGCCAGCAGCTTAGCTTACAGGGGTGGAAACACCATATATTTT. It specifies CASSLAYRGGNTIYF.

The rearrangement joins TRBV5-4 to TRBJ2-2; the D gene is possibly TRBD2 (6 bases). This CDR3 spans 14 amino acids. Trimming shortened V by 5 bases and J by 6 bases, and 14 bases separated the two germline ends. Germline loops: CDR1 SGHNT, CDR2 YYREEE (reference sequence). DNA for the CDR3: TGTGCCAGCAGTCCTCCGGAGGGGCCCGGGGAGCTGTTTTTT. Translation: CASSPPEGPGELFF.